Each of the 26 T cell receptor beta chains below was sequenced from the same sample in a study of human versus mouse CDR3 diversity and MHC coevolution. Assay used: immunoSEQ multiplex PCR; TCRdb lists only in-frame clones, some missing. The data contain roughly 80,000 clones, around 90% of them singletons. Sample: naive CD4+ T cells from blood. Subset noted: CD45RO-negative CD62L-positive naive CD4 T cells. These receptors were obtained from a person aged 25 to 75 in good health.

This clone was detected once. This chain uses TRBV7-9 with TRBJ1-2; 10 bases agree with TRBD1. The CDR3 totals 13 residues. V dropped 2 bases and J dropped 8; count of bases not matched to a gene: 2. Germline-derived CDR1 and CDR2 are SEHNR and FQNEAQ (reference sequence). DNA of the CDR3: TGTGCCAGCAGCTTATCGGGACAGGGGGGCTACACCTTC. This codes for CASSLSGQGGYTF.

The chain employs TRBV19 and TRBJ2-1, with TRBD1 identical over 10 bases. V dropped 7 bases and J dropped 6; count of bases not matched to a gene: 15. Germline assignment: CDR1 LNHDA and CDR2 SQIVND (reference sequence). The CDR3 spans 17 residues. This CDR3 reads CASTKTATGGAVNEQFF. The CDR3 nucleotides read TGTGCCAGTACCAAGACAGCGACAGGGGGCGCGGTCAATGAGCAGTTCTTC.

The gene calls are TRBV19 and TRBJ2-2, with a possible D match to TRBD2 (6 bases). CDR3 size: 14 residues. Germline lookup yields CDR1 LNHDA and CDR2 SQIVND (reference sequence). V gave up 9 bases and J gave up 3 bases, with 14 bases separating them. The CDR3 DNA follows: TGTGCCAGCCTTAACAGGAGGGACACCGGGGAGCTGTTTTTT. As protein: CASLNRRDTGELFF.

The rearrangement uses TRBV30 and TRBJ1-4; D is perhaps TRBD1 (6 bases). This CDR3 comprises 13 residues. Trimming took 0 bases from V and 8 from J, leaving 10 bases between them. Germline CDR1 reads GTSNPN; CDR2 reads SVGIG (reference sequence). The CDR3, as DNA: TGTGCCTGGAGTGTACAGGGAGGGGAAAAACTGTTTTTT. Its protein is CAWSVQGGEKLFF.

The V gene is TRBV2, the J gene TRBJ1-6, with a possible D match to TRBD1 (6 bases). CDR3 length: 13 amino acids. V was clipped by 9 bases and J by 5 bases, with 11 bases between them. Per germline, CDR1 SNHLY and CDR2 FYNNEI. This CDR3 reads CARGEGDNSPLHF. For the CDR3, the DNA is TGTGCCAGGGGGGAGGGGGATAATTCACCCCTCCACTTT.

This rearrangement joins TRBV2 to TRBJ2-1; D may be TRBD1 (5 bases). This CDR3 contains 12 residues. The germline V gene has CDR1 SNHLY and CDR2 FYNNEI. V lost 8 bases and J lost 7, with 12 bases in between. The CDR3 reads CASGADVNEQFF. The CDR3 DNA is TGTGCCAGCGGGGCTGACGTTAATGAGCAGTTCTTC.

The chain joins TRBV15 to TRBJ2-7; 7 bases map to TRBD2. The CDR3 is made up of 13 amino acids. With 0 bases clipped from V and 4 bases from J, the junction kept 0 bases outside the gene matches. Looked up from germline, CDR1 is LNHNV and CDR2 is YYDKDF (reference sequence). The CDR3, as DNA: TGTGCCACCAGCAGAGAGCGGGGGTACGAGCAGTACTTC. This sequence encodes CATSRERGYEQYF.

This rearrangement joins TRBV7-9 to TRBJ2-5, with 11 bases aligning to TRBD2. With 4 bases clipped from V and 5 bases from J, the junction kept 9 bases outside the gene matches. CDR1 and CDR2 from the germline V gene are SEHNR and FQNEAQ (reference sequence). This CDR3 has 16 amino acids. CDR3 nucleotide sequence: TGTGCCAGCAGCTCTCCCCGACTAGCGGGAAGGGAGACCCAGTACTTC. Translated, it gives CASSSPRLAGRETQYF.

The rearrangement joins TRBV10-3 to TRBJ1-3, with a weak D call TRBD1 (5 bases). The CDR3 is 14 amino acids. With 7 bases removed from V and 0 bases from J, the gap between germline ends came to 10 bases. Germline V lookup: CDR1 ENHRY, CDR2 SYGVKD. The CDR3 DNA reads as TGTGCCATCACCCCGGACACCTCTGGAAACACCATATATTTT. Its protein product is CAITPDTSGNTIYF.

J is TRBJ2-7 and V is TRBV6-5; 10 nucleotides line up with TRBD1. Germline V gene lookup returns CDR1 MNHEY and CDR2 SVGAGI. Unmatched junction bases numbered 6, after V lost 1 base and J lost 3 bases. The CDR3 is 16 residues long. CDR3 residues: CASSYYPWDRGYEQYF. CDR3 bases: TGTGCCAGCAGTTACTACCCTTGGGACAGGGGCTACGAGCAGTACTTC.

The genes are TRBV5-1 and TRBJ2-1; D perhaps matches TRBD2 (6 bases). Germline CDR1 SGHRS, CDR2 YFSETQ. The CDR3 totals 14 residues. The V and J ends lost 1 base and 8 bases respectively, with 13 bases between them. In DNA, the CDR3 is TGCGCCAGCAGCTTGAGTGCGGGAAGAGATGAGCAGTTCTTC. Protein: CASSLSAGRDEQFF.

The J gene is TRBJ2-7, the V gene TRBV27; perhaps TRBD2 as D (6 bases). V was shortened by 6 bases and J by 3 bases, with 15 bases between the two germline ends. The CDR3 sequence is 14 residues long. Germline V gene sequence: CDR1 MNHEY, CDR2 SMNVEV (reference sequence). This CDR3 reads CASRDSQGGYEQYF. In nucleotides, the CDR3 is TGTGCCAGCAGGGACTCCCAGGGAGGCTACGAGCAGTACTTC.

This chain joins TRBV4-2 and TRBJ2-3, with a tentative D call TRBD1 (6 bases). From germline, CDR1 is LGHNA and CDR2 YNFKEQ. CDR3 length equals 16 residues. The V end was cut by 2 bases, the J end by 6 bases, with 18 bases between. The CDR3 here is CASSQPEIGGADTQYF. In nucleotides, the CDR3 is TGTGCCAGCAGCCAACCCGAGATAGGGGGAGCGGATACGCAGTATTTT.

For the CDR3, the DNA is TGTGCCAGCGGGTTAGCGGGGGGCTACGAGCAGTACTTC. Its protein product is CASGLAGGYEQYF. The chain combines TRBV6-6 with TRBJ2-7; 10 bases map to TRBD2. The CDR3 is 13 amino acids. CDR1 is MNHNY and CDR2 is SVGAGI in the germline V gene (reference sequence). Unmatched junction bases numbered 4, after V lost 8 bases and J lost 3 bases.

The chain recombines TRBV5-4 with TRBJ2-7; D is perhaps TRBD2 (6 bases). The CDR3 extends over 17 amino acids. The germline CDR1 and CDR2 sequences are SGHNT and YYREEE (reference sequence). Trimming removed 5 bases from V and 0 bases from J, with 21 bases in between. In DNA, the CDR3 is TGTGCCAGCAGTAAAGGAGGGAACAACATACCCTCCTACGAGCAGTACTTC. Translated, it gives CASSKGGNNIPSYEQYF.

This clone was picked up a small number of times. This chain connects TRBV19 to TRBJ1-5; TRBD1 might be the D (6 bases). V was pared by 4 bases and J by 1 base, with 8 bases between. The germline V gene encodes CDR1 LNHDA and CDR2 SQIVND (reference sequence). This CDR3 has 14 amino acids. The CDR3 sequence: CASSTTGSNQPQHF. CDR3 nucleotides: TGTGCCAGTAGTACCACAGGGAGCAATCAGCCCCAGCATTTT.

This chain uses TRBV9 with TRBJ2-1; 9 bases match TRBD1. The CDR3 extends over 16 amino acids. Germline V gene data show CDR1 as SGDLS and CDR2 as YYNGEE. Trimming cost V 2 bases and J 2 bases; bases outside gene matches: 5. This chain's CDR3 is CASSVGDRVTYNEQFF. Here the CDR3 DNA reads TGTGCCAGCAGCGTTGGGGACAGGGTAACCTACAATGAGCAGTTCTTC.

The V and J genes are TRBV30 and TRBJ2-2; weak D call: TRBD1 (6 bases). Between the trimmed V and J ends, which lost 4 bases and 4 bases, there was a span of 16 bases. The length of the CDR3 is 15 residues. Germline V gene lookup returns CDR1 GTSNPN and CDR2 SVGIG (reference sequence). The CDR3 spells CAWIAGTYLTGELFF. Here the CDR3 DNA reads TGTGCCTGGATTGCCGGGACATACCTCACCGGGGAGCTGTTTTTT.

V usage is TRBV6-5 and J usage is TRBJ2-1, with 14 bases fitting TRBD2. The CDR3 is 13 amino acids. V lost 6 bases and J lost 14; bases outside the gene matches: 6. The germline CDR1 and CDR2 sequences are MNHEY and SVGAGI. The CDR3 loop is CASRSGLAGVEFF. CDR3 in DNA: TGTGCCAGCAGATCGGGACTAGCGGGAGTGGAGTTCTTC.

The CDR3 protein is CASSSATGFPGELFF. The CDR3 nucleotides read TGTGCCAGCAGCTCAGCGACAGGTTTCCCCGGGGAGCTGTTTTTT. J is TRBJ2-2 and V is TRBV2; D is perhaps TRBD1 (6 bases). V shed 6 bases and J shed 6 bases, with 17 bases lying between them. This CDR3 contains 15 residues. CDR1 is SNHLY, CDR2 FYNNEI, per germline.

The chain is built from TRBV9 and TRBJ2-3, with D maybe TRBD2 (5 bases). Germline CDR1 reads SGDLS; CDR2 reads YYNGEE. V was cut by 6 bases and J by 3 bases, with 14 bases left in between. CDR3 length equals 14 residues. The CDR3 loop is CASKTTAITDTQYF. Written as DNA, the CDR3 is TGTGCCAGCAAGACTACCGCAATAACAGATACGCAGTATTTT.

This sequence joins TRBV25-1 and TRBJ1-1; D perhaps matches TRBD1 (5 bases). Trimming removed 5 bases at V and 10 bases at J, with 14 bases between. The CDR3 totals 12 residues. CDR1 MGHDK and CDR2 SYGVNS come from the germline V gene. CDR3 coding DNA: TGTGCCAGCAGTAAGGGGTTCCTAAGAGCTTTCTTT. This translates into CASSKGFLRAFF.

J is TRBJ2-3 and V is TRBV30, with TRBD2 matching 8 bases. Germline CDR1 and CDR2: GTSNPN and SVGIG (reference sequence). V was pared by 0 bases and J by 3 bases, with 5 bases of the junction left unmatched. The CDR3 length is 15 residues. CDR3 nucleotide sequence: TGTGCCTGGAGTGTTTTCGAGCGGGGGACAGATACGCAGTATTTT. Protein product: CAWSVFERGTDTQYF.

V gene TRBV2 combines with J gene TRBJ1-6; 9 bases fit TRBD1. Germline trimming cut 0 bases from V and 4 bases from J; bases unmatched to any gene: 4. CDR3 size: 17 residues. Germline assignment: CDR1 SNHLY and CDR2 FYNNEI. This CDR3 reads CASSEADRGPYNSPLHF. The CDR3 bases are TGTGCCAGCAGTGAAGCGGACAGGGGACCATATAATTCACCCCTCCACTTT.

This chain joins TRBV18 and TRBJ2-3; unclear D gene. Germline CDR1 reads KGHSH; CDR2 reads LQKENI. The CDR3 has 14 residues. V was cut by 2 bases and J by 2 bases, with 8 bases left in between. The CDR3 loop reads CASSPVAPTDTQYF. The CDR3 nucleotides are TGTGCCAGCTCACCAGTAGCTCCCACAGATACGCAGTATTTT.

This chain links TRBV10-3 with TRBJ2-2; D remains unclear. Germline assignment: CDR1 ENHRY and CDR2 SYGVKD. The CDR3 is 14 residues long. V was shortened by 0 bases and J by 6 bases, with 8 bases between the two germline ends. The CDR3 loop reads CAISESPEAGELFF. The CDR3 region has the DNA TGTGCCATCAGTGAGTCGCCAGAGGCCGGGGAGCTGTTTTTT.